The T cell receptor (beta chain) described here comes from a study of cytomegalovirus exposure and HLA in healthy donors. PCR used 60 Vbeta primers and 13 Jbeta primers. Assay: immunoSEQ multiplex PCR; the TCRdb copy retains only in-frame clones and omits some. The sample's table shows 95,000 to 150,000 clones. Healthy individuals who donated bone marrow served as the donors. A note on this clone: What it recognizes is unknown.

Findings and limits, study-wide: A few chains linked to CMV were shown in vitro to be specific for CMV antigens. When analyzed later, a missense DCLRE1C variant was found to be linked to TCR beta V- and J-gene trimming. V segments that were indistinguishable, TRBV6-2 and TRBV6-3 among them, were omitted from analysis.

The V end lost 6 bases, the J end lost 0 bases, and 6 bases lay between the germline ends. Germline-derived CDR1 and CDR2 are MDHEN and SYDVKM. This CDR3 has 13 amino acids. This receptor was obtained from a man aged 18 to 30 in good health and CMV-seronegative. Sequencing was done on a sample of PBMCs. The J gene is TRBJ1-3, the V gene TRBV28; no clear D. The CDR3 DNA sequence: TGTGCCAGCAGCATTAGCTCTGGAAACACCATATATTTT. Its protein product is CASSISSGNTIYF.